The TCR beta chain described here comes from a study of cytomegalovirus exposure and HLA in healthy donors. 13 Jbeta primers and 60 Vbeta primers were used for the PCR. Produced via immunoSEQ multiplex PCR; TCRdb's table is partial and in-frame only. Here the sample spans about 170,000 clones, 72% being singletons. CDR1 and CDR2 (germline): LNHDA, SQIVND (reference sequence). This CDR3 spans 13 amino acids. The germline V and J ends were trimmed by 6 bases and 8 bases, with 13 bases remaining between them. Sequenced sample: PBMCs. This receptor was taken from a human donor in good health. This chain links TRBV19 with TRBJ1-4; possible D gene TRBD1, 6 bases. As DNA, the CDR3 is TGTGCCAGTAGAAACAGGGAAGGAGAAAAACTGTTTTTT. Translation gives CASRNREGEKLFF.